Shown below are 14 T cell receptor beta chains from a single sample sequenced in a study of blood T cell repertoires in COVID-19. Produced via immunoSEQ multiplex PCR; TCRdb's table is partial and in-frame only. This sample has a few hundred thousand clones, with roughly 80% found just once. Material: peripheral blood. These receptors originate from a woman of 80 years or more with COVID-19, enrolled during active disease.

This chain uses TRBV4-1 with TRBJ2-2, with 7 bases that match TRBD1. Losses at the gene ends were 2 bases for V and 10 bases for J; bases not matched to a gene: 10. This CDR3 spans 15 amino acids. CDR1 is MGHRA, CDR2 YSYEKL, per germline. In nucleotides, the CDR3 is TGCGCCAGCAGCCAACCCTTAACGACAGGGCCGGAGCTGTTTTTT. Its translation: CASSQPLTTGPELFF.

The chain is built from TRBV15 and TRBJ2-7; D may be TRBD1 (6 bases). Germline V CDR1 and CDR2: LNHNV, YYDKDF (reference sequence). V was cut by 4 bases and J by 4 bases, with 17 bases left in between. The CDR3 has 15 amino acids. CDR3 region: CATSNRQDNQYEQYF. CDR3 DNA sequence: TGTGCCACCAGCAACCGACAGGATAACCAATACGAGCAGTACTTC.

This rearrangement joins TRBV11-2 to TRBJ1-3; no firm D call. This CDR3 contains 13 residues. Germline CDR1 SGHAT, CDR2 FQNNGV. The V end was cut by 10 bases, the J end by 0 bases, with 10 bases between. CDR3 DNA: TGTGCCACCCGAGGTGGCTCTGGAAACACCATATATTTT. It translates to CATRGGSGNTIYF.

CDR3 sequence (DNA): TGTGCCACCAGTGACCGGGGATCGCAGTATTTT. Residues: CATSDRGSQYF. V gene TRBV24-1 combines with J gene TRBJ2-3, with D tentatively TRBD2 (5 bases). The CDR3 totals 11 residues. Germline values: CDR1 KGHDR, CDR2 SFDVKD. V lost 4 bases and J 10 bases, leaving 8 bases between the germline ends.

In nucleotides, the CDR3 is TGTGCCAGCAGCTTAGGACTAGCCGTTGAGACCCAGTACTTC. The encoded protein is CASSLGLAVETQYF. The gene calls are TRBV7-2 and TRBJ2-5, with 7 bases fitting TRBD2. The germline CDR1 and CDR2 sequences are SGHTA and FQGNSA. The CDR3 sequence is 14 residues long. The V and J ends lost 1 base and 5 bases, in that order; junction bases with no gene match: 4. The complete variable domain, with remaining parts taken from reference TRBV7-2 and TRBJ2-5, reads GAGVSQSPSNKVTEKGKDVELRCDPISGHTALYWYRQSLGQGLEFLIYFQGNSAPDKSGLPSDRFSAERTGGSVSTLTIQRTQQEDSAVYLCASSLGLAVETQYFGPGTRLLVL.

CDR3 nucleotides: TGTGCCAGCAGAGACGACAGGGTGGATTCACCCCTCCACTTT. Its translation is CASRDDRVDSPLHF. V usage is TRBV3-1 (or the pseudogene TRBV3-2) and J usage is TRBJ1-6, with 7 bases identical to TRBD1. Unmatched junction bases numbered 7, after V lost 6 bases and J lost 8 bases. Germline loops: CDR1 LGHDT, CDR2 YNNKEL (reference sequence). The length of the CDR3 is 14 residues.

The chain joins TRBV6-5 to TRBJ1-1; the match to TRBD1 covers 7 bases. Germline lookup yields CDR1 MNHEY and CDR2 SVGAGI. The CDR3 contains 13 residues. With 6 bases clipped from V and 11 bases from J, the junction kept 12 bases outside the gene matches. CDR3 nucleotides: TGTGCCAGCAGCCAGGCCGGGACAGCGGTCGCTTTCTTT. This sequence encodes CASSQAGTAVAFF.

The chain has TRBV7-2 and TRBJ2-5, with 8 positions matching TRBD2. CDR3 length: 16 residues. Trimming took 5 bases from V and 2 from J; bases not matched to a gene: 10. The germline V gene has CDR1 SGHTA and CDR2 FQGNSA. The CDR3 sequence is CASSVGRGGLQETQYF. CDR3 DNA: TGTGCCAGCAGCGTGGGCCGGGGGGGCCTTCAAGAGACCCAGTACTTC.

The genes are TRBV6-5 and TRBJ1-2; 7 nucleotides agree with TRBD1. The CDR3 is made up of 15 amino acids. The J segment lost 5 bases and the V segment lost 6 bases, leaving 12 bases of the junction unmatched. The V gene's germline CDR1 is MNHEY and CDR2 SVGAGI. The CDR3 DNA reads TGTGCCAGCAGACAAGACAGGGAATCATATTATGGCTACACCTTC. This codes for CASRQDRESYYGYTF.

The chain recombines TRBV5-1 with TRBJ2-1; the D gene is possibly TRBD2 (6 bases). Germline CDR1 SGHRS, CDR2 YFSETQ. Between the trimmed V and J ends, which lost 3 bases and 8 bases, there was a span of 27 bases. The CDR3 is made up of 18 amino acids. The CDR3 loop is CASSWEPLWGEYGDEQFF. The CDR3 bases are TGCGCCAGCAGCTGGGAGCCGTTATGGGGGGAATACGGGGATGAGCAGTTCTTC.

This clone was found a few times. V is TRBV23-1 and J is TRBJ2-7; the match to TRBD2 covers 7 bases. TRBV23-1 is labeled an ORF, and its function is uncertain. The CDR3 loop spans 18 amino acids. V trimming: 4 bases; J trimming: 3 bases; junction bases outside the gene matches: 18. This CDR3 is CASSLAEGAGREGYEQYV. CDR3 in DNA: TGCGCCAGCAGTCTGGCCGAAGGGGCGGGGAGGGAAGGCTACGAGCAGTACGTC.

The J gene is TRBJ2-5, the V gene TRBV19; TRBD2 is a possible D gene (5 bases). V dropped 3 bases and J dropped 2 bases, with 10 bases sitting between them. CDR3 length: 14 amino acids. Per the germline V gene, CDR1 is LNHDA and CDR2 is SQIVND (reference sequence). Written as DNA, the CDR3 is TGTGCCAGTAGTATCGGGGTTTCTCAAGAGACCCAGTACTTC. Amino acid sequence: CASSIGVSQETQYF.

The chain joins TRBV5-5 to TRBJ1-4; perhaps TRBD1 as D (6 bases). The germline gives CDR1 SGHKS, CDR2 YYEKEE (reference sequence). This CDR3 is 14 amino acids long. Trimming cost V 4 bases and J 7 bases, with 14 bases left between them. The CDR3 coding sequence is TGTGCCAGCAGCCCACAGGGCTCCGGTGAAAAACTGTTTTTT. Amino acid sequence: CASSPQGSGEKLFF.

Only a few counts were recorded for this clone. The chain combines TRBV28 with TRBJ1-2, with D unresolved. Germline values: CDR1 MDHEN, CDR2 SYDVKM. The CDR3 has 12 amino acids. Deletions cut 6 bases from V and 6 bases from J, with 11 bases between. The CDR3 coding sequence is TGTGCCAGCAGATACAGCGGGAATGGCTACACCTTC. Amino acids: CASRYSGNGYTF.